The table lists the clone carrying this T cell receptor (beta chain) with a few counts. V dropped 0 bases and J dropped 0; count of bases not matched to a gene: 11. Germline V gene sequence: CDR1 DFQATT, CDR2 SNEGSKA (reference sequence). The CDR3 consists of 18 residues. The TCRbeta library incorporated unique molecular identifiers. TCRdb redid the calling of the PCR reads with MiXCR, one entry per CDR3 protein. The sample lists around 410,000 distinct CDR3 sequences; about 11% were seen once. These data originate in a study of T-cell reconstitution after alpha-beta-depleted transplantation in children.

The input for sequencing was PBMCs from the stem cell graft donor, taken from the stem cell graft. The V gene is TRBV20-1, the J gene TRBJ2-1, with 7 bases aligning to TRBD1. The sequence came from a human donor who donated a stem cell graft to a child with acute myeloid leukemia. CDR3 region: CSARDLGQALSSYNEQFF. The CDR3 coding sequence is TGCAGTGCTAGAGATCTAGGACAGGCCCTAAGCTCCTACAATGAGCAGTTCTTC.